The 10 T cell receptor beta chains listed next were all sequenced from one sample in a study of T cell repertoires in cytomegalovirus infection. Their cognate antigens are unknown. TCRdb reprocessed the reads with MiXCR, giving one entry per CDR3 protein. Here the sample spans around 540,000 distinct CDR3 sequences, roughly 34% being singletons. Material: cultured PBMCs, obtained from culture after CMV antigen stimulation. These receptors were taken from a human donor in good health (CMV status not recorded). Some clones in this sample may be carry-over from other donors' samples.

The J gene is TRBJ1-6, the V gene TRBV4-2; 7 bases map to TRBD1. The germline gives CDR1 LGHNA, CDR2 YNFKEQ. The length of the CDR3 is 15 residues. V lost 0 bases and J lost 8; bases outside the gene matches: 4. DNA of the CDR3: TGTGCCAGCAGCCAAGAGTGGGACAGTGATTCACCCCTCCACTTT. Its protein is CASSQEWDSDSPLHF.

The gene calls are TRBV7-8 and TRBJ2-5; D is ambiguous. The CDR3 is made up of 14 amino acids. Germline lookup yields CDR1 SGHVS and CDR2 FQNEAQ. V lost 5 bases to trimming and J lost 5 bases, with 15 bases between them. The CDR3 spells CASSPRTLSETQYF. In DNA form, the CDR3 reads TGTGCCAGCAGCCCACGGACCTTGAGCGAGACCCAGTACTTC.

The V and J genes are TRBV7-8 and TRBJ2-3; a weak D match, TRBD2 (5 bases). Germline V gene lookup returns CDR1 SGHVS and CDR2 FQNEAQ. Trimming left V 2 bases short and J 0 bases short, with 9 bases between. The length of the CDR3 is 15 residues. CDR3 DNA sequence: TGTGCCAGCAGCTTACTGGGGAGAAGCACAGATACGCAGTATTTT. Its protein is CASSLLGRSTDTQYF.

There are a few counts of this clonotype. This chain joins TRBV7-6 and TRBJ2-2; D could derive from TRBD1 or TRBD2 (5 bases each). Per the germline V gene, CDR1 is SGHVS and CDR2 is FNYEAQ. The germline V and J ends were trimmed by 2 bases and 7 bases, with 14 bases remaining between them. The CDR3 runs to 15 residues. CDR3 in DNA: TGTGCCAGCAGCTTAACCTCGGGGACGGTCGGGGAGCTGTTTTTT. Its translation: CASSLTSGTVGELFF.

In this sample, this clonotype turned up a few times. CDR3 in DNA: TGTGCCAGCAGTCCCCTGGGGACTGAAGCTTTCTTT. This sequence encodes CASSPLGTEAFF. The chain employs TRBV6-2 or TRBV6-3 and TRBJ1-1; D unclear. This CDR3 region has 12 residues. The germline V and J ends were trimmed by 5 bases and 5 bases, with 9 bases remaining between them. Per germline, CDR1 MNHEY and CDR2 SVGEGT.

This rearrangement joins TRBV7-9 to TRBJ2-3; perhaps TRBD2 as D (5 bases). This CDR3 is 13 amino acids long. Per the germline V gene, CDR1 is SEHNR and CDR2 is FQNEAQ (reference sequence). V lost 6 bases and J 4 bases, leaving 11 bases between the germline ends. CDR3 residues: CASSPLGSDTQYF. CDR3 nucleotide sequence: TGTGCCAGCAGTCCACTAGGTTCAGATACGCAGTATTTT.

This chain uses TRBV6-5 with TRBJ2-7, with D possibly being TRBD2 (5 bases). Trimming took off 8 bases at V and 1 base at J, with 12 bases between the two ends. The length of the CDR3 is 13 residues. Per germline, CDR1 MNHEY and CDR2 SVGAGI. CDR3 sequence: CASPPEGSYEQYF. The DNA for the CDR3 is TGTGCCAGCCCCCCCGAGGGATCCTACGAGCAGTACTTC.

The table lists this clonotype with a count of one. The V gene is TRBV9, the J gene TRBJ2-7, with 8 bases matching TRBD1. This CDR3 is built from 14 residues. The V gene end was trimmed by 4 bases and the J gene end by 5 bases; junction bases not matched to a gene: 8. Germline values: CDR1 SGDLS, CDR2 YYNGEE. CDR3 DNA: TGTGCCAGCAGCCCCGGACAGGGAAGGGACGAGCAGTACGTC. Translating gives CASSPGQGRDEQYV.

A few counts support this clonotype. This rearrangement joins TRBV20-1 to TRBJ1-5; D gene uncertain. The CDR3 covers 13 residues. CDR1 and CDR2 (germline): DFQATT, SNEGSKA (reference sequence). V shed 6 bases and J shed 2 bases, with 11 bases lying between them. For the CDR3, the DNA is TGCAGTGCGTCAGATTGGGGCAATCAGCCCCAGCATTTT. This encodes CSASDWGNQPQHF.

In this sample, this clonotype turned up once. This sequence joins TRBV29-1 and TRBJ1-2, with D perhaps TRBD1 (5 bases). Germline loops: CDR1 SQVTM, CDR2 ANQGSEA. V dropped 3 bases and J dropped 3 bases, with 17 bases sitting between them. CDR3 length: 15 amino acids. The DNA of the CDR3 is TGCAGCGTTGAGGTTTCAAGGGGCGCATACTATGGCTACACCTTC. It is translated as CSVEVSRGAYYGYTF.